The 13 T cell receptor beta chains in this list originate from one sample, sequenced in a study of vaccination and CD4 T cells after COVID-19. Oncomine TCR Beta short-read sequencing was applied to DNA from cultured CD4+ T cells. TCRdb reprocessed the PCR reads with MiXCR, giving one entry per CDR3 protein. The data hold approximately 18,000 distinct CDR3 sequences, with 45% to 65% observed a single time. The treatment is: approximately nine-day PBMC culture with coronavirus spike peptide pools or control peptides (ViraFEST assay). Antigen specificity for these receptors is unknown. Sequencing input: CD4+ T cells from blood, cultured in vitro. All receptors derive from a human donor who had recovered from COVID-19.

The chain carries TRBV7-2 and TRBJ2-3; 8 nucleotides line up with TRBD2. The CDR3 has 13 residues. The junction had 2 bases not matched to a gene; V was cut back by 5 bases and J by 4 bases. Germline-derived CDR1 and CDR2 are SGHTA and FQGNSA. CDR3 residues: CASSPGRADTQYF. CDR3 DNA sequence: TGTGCCAGCAGCCCCGGGAGGGCAGATACGCAGTATTTT.

The V gene is TRBV20-1, the J gene TRBJ2-1; D remains ambiguous. The V end was cut by 0 bases, the J end by 0 bases, with 12 bases between. The CDR3 has 16 residues. Germline assignment: CDR1 DFQATT and CDR2 SNEGSKA (reference sequence). CDR3 protein: CSARDWPRRSYNEQFF. The DNA for the CDR3 is TGCAGTGCTAGAGATTGGCCAAGACGCTCCTACAATGAGCAGTTCTTC.

The chain uses TRBV7-2 and TRBJ2-1; D unresolved. The CDR3 is 16 amino acids. Trimming stripped 2 bases from V and 5 bases from J, with 16 bases between. Germline V gene sequence: CDR1 SGHTA, CDR2 FQGNSA. CDR3 DNA: TGTGCCAGCAGCTTATCGGGCCTAGTCAGCGACAATGAGCAGTTCTTC. Amino acid sequence: CASSLSGLVSDNEQFF.

The chain is built from TRBV11-3 and TRBJ2-7; the match to TRBD1 covers 7 bases. This CDR3 contains 14 residues. The germline V gene has CDR1 SGHNT and CDR2 YENEEA. Losses at the gene ends were 5 bases for V and 4 bases for J; bases not matched to a gene: 8. CDR3: CASSPWDSDYEQYF. The CDR3 DNA sequence: TGTGCCAGCAGCCCCTGGGACAGCGATTACGAGCAGTACTTC.

J is TRBJ2-7 and V is TRBV7-2; D remains unclear. V was pared by 2 bases and J by 3 bases, with 8 bases between. Germline V gives CDR1 SGHTA, CDR2 FQGNSA. The CDR3 contains 13 residues. As DNA, the CDR3 is TGTGCCAGCAGCTTACTCCGGCTCTACGAGCAGTACTTC. Protein: CASSLLRLYEQYF.

V gene TRBV6-1 combines with J gene TRBJ2-6, with D unclear. The germline V gene has CDR1 MNHNS and CDR2 SASEGT. V shed 6 bases and J shed 12 bases, with 12 bases lying between them. The CDR3 runs 12 residues. The CDR3 sequence: CASSRRTSVLTF. The DNA for the CDR3 is TGTGCCAGCAGCCGTAGAACCAGCGTCCTGACTTTC.

The rearrangement uses TRBV24-1 and TRBJ2-3, with 8 nucleotides matching TRBD2. V was pared by 2 bases and J by 4 bases, with 4 bases of the junction left unmatched. This CDR3 is 15 amino acids long. Germline CDR1 and CDR2: KGHDR and SFDVKD. DNA for the CDR3: TGTGCCACCAGTGATTCCCGGGGGGGCCCAGATACGCAGTATTTT. It specifies CATSDSRGGPDTQYF.

The chain links TRBV7-9 to TRBJ2-7; D may be TRBD1 or TRBD2 (6 bases each). The germline CDR1 and CDR2 sequences are SEHNR and FQNEAQ (reference sequence). The CDR3 length is 13 residues. Trimming took off 4 bases at V and 5 bases at J, with 12 bases between the two ends. In DNA form, the CDR3 reads TGTGCCAGCAGCTCCTCCGGGGGCCACGAGCAGTACTTC. Its protein is CASSSSGGHEQYF.

This clonotype was observed a few times. The chain uses TRBV27 and TRBJ1-2, with D tentatively TRBD1 (5 bases). CDR3 length: 13 residues. Germline V gene data show CDR1 as MNHEY and CDR2 as SMNVEV (reference sequence). Deletions cut 2 bases from V and 5 bases from J, with 9 bases between. The CDR3 DNA is TGTGCCAGCAGTTTAGTCCAGGGATATGGCTACACCTTC. It encodes CASSLVQGYGYTF.

The chain has TRBV19 and TRBJ2-3; 9 bases match TRBD2. Germline CDR1 reads LNHDA; CDR2 reads SQIVND (reference sequence). CDR3 length equals 15 residues. Trimming removed 1 base from V and 8 bases from J; junction bases left unmatched: 7. The CDR3 is CASSIGLAGRGTQYF. CDR3 DNA: TGTGCCAGTAGTATAGGTCTAGCGGGAAGGGGTACGCAGTATTTT.

V and J are TRBV15 and TRBJ2-3, with D hard to call. The V end was cut by 0 bases, the J end by 0 bases, with 13 bases between. The CDR3 length is 17 residues. Germline lookup yields CDR1 LNHNV and CDR2 YYDKDF (reference sequence). The CDR3 region is CATSRDRTAFSTDTQYF. The DNA for the CDR3 is TGTGCCACCAGCAGAGATAGAACGGCGTTTAGCACAGATACGCAGTATTTT.

The chain combines TRBV4-1 with TRBJ1-6, with D hard to call. This CDR3 spans 15 amino acids. Trimming cost V 0 bases and J 6 bases, with 9 bases left between them. Per germline, CDR1 MGHRA and CDR2 YSYEKL. The CDR3: CASSQDGQLNSPLHF. In DNA form, the CDR3 reads TGCGCCAGCAGCCAAGACGGTCAGCTTAATTCACCCCTCCACTTT.

The V call is TRBV2, the J call TRBJ2-3; possible D gene TRBD1, 6 bases. Germline assignment: CDR1 SNHLY and CDR2 FYNNEI. V dropped 3 bases and J dropped 6 bases, with 16 bases sitting between them. The CDR3 contains 15 residues. CDR3 sequence reads: CASSDYQQGRDTQYF. Here the CDR3 DNA reads TGTGCCAGCAGTGATTATCAACAGGGCCGGGATACGCAGTATTTT.